The T cell receptor beta chain described here comes from a study of identifying expanded T cells in peripheral blood. Overall study results and limits: About 1.2 clones differed between technical replicates, versus approximately 16 and 20 over time. Clone count variance between approximately two-week samples rose with total template count.

A remark on this clone: Its antigen is not known.

During the collection period, no donor immune events like infections were recorded. Sequencing used immunoSEQ multiplex PCR; TCRdb keeps in-frame clones, though not all of them. The data contain some 80,000 clones, roughly 90% of them seen just once; the ten biggest clones take up 7% to 7.5%. This sequence originates from a person aged 18-69 years in good health. Material: blood.

The CDR3 loop reads CASSLQDYGYTF. CDR3 sequence (DNA): TGTGCCAGCAGCTTACAGGACTATGGCTACACCTTC. The genes are TRBV7-9 and TRBJ1-2; D is ambiguous. The germline V gene has CDR1 SEHNR and CDR2 FQNEAQ (reference sequence). The CDR3 loop spans 12 amino acids. The germline V and J ends were trimmed by 2 bases and 3 bases, with 4 bases remaining between them.